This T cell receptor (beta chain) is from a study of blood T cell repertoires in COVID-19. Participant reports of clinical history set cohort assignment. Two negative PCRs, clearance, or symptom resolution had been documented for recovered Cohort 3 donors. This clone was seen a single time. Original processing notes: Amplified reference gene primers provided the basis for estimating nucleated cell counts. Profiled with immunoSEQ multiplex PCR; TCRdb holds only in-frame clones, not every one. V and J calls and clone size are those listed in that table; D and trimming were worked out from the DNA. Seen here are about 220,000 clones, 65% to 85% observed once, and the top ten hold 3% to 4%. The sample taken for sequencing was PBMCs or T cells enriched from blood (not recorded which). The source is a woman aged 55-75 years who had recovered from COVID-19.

DNA for the CDR3: TGTGCCAGCAGCTTAGATCATGGGGGATCGGGACTCCGGGAGCAGTACTTC. Translating gives CASSLDHGGSGLREQYF. The rearrangement uses TRBV11-3 and TRBJ2-7; a possible D gene is TRBD2 (6 bases). This CDR3 is built from 17 residues. Germline V gene sequence: CDR1 SGHNT, CDR2 YENEEA. Trimming removed 0 bases at V and 7 bases at J, with 22 bases between.